This T cell receptor beta chain appears in the sequencing data of a study of technical replicates of blood from a few donors. Here immunoSEQ multiplex PCR was the method, and the copy in TCRdb shows in-frame clones only, minus some. The table lists approximately 80,000 clones, about 89% of them singletons. The source is a human donor in good health. Sequences were obtained from T cells isolated from PBMCs.

The CDR3 spells CASSASGTRSTDTQYF. Here the CDR3 DNA reads TGTGCCAGCAGTGCTTCCGGGACAAGAAGCACAGATACGCAGTATTTT. The chain is built from TRBV6-6 and TRBJ2-3, with D perhaps matching TRBD1 (6 bases). Between the trimmed V and J ends, which lost 5 bases and 0 bases, there was a span of 15 bases. The CDR3 runs 16 residues. Per germline, CDR1 MNHNY and CDR2 SVGAGI (reference sequence).